Detailed here is one T cell receptor (beta chain). The data derive from a study of T cells in tuberculosis. The wider study: In South Africa, adults with active tuberculosis were compared with IGRA-negative and latently infected IGRA-positive adolescents.

Profiling relied on immunoSEQ multiplex PCR, and the TCRdb table lists in-frame clones only, not all of them. This sample carries about 40,000 clones, roughly 94% of them seen once, and the ten largest clones take roughly 4.7%. The time point denotes: new active TB diagnosis, blood taken before or within 7 days of starting treatment. The sample in question was PBMCs, obtained at tuberculosis diagnosis. This TCR derives from an adult with tuberculosis.

CDR3 sequence reads: CAITEAPVSGGYTF. The CDR3 DNA reads TGTGCCATCACCGAGGCGCCGGTGTCGGGTGGCTACACCTTC. The rearrangement links TRBV10-3 to TRBJ1-2; unclear D gene. CDR3 length: 14 amino acids. Trimming cost V 7 bases and J 7 bases, with 19 bases left between them. The germline CDR1 and CDR2 sequences are ENHRY and SYGVKD.